This T cell receptor (beta chain) derives from a study of CD8+CD57+ T cells in acquired aplastic anemia. Whole-study context: Quantities of DNA derived from sorted CD4+ and CD8+ cells averaged around 3 ug. General observations from the study: Common to patients and controls were twenty-nine CD8+ CDR3 sequences.

TCR beta VDJ and CDR3 profiles were obtained from a genomic DNA template. TCRdb called the reads again in MiXCR, with one record for every CDR3 protein. Among under 200,000 distinct CDR3 sequences, 60% to 80% were seen once, and the ten largest hold about 50%. The CDR3 loop spans 14 amino acids. Germline V gene lookup returns CDR1 KGHDR and CDR2 SFDVKD. V lost 3 bases and J lost 2, with 8 bases in between. All sequencing subjects had displayed CD8+CD57+ cell expansion on flow cytometry. Remarks on this clonotype: Its specificity is not known.

The sequencing sample was made of sorted CD4+, CD8+, or CD8+CD57+ T cells (not recorded which) from PBMCs. This TCR came from a human donor with aplastic anemia. The rearrangement joins TRBV24-1 to TRBJ2-3, with unresolved D. CDR3 sequence (DNA): TGTGCCACCAGTGATCAACCGGCCACAGATACGCAGTATTTT. This encodes CATSDQPATDTQYF.